The present TCR beta chain was sequenced within a study of early T cells in non-severe SARS-CoV-2 infection. CDR1 and CDR2 (germline): SGHTA, FQGNSA. Unmatched junction bases numbered 6, after V lost 5 bases and J lost 8 bases. CDR3 length: 13 residues. A single record per CDR3 protein comes from TCRdb applying MiXCR to the 5' RACE reads. Of 75,000 to 90,000 distinct CDR3 sequences listed, 13% are singletons. This clonotype was counted many times. Sequencing used whole blood. This receptor was taken from an adult who was a healthcare worker with PCR-confirmed SARS-CoV-2 infection or an uninfected control (not recorded which). This chain uses TRBV7-2 with TRBJ2-1; 7 bases agree with TRBD2. CDR3 in amino acids: CASSLSRGDEQFF. For the CDR3, the DNA is TGTGCCAGCAGCCTGAGTCGGGGGGATGAGCAGTTCTTC.